This TCR beta chain stems from a study of CD8+ T cells in alopecia areata. Study background: Patients in the study were on tofacitinib for 6 to 18 months, then off it for 6 months. Overall study results and limits: An increase in clonality over normal scalp was evident in lesional scalp, especially alopecia totalis/universalis.

The sequencing template was cDNA reverse transcribed from extracted RNA. Profiling relied on immunoSEQ multiplex PCR, and the TCRdb table lists in-frame clones only, not all of them. This sample has 130,000 to 150,000 clones, with roughly 44% found just once. CDR1 GTSNPN and CDR2 SVGIG come from the germline V gene (reference sequence). V lost 3 bases to trimming and J lost 3 bases; unmatched junction nucleotides: 4. The CDR3 has 14 amino acids. As for this clone: Its specificity is unknown.

The sample consisted of CD4+ T cells sorted from blood. The sequence was obtained from a human donor with alopecia areata. V usage is TRBV30 and J usage is TRBJ2-3, with TRBD2 identical over 9 bases. As DNA, the CDR3 is TGTGCCTGGAGGGGCCTAGCGGGAACAGATACGCAGTATTTT. Its translation is CAWRGLAGTDTQYF.